A selection of T cell receptor beta chains follows, all from one sample in a study of OX40 agonist ivuxolimab in advanced cancers. Sequencing used immunoSEQ multiplex PCR; TCRdb keeps in-frame clones, though not all of them. The table includes tens of thousands of clones, 84% detected once. The sample here was CD4+ or CD8+ T cells sorted from blood, taken in a trial of the OX40 agonist ivuxolimab. These TCRs come from an adult with an advanced solid tumor such as melanoma, head and neck, liver or kidney cancer. Each CDR3 is given with its conserved first and last residue. The order of the fields is D gene, V gene, J gene, clone size, CDR3 DNA, CDR3 protein. D genes are given only for firm matches. Clone size, where shown, is once, few, many, or a class for clones that have expanded.

>TRBD2|TRBV11-3|TRBJ2-5|.
TGTGCCAGCAGCTCCAGCGGGGGGGCACAAGAGACCCAGTACTTC
CASSSSGGAQETQYF
>.|TRBV5-1|TRBJ1-4|.
TGCGCCAGCAGCTTGGGGGTCAGGGGAGGAGAAAAACTGTTTTTT
CASSLGVRGGEKLFF
>TRBD1|TRBV2|TRBJ1-2|few
TGTGCCAGCAGTGAAGTAATGCAGGGGGGCTATGGCTACACCTTC
CASSEVMQGGYGYTF
>.|TRBV7-2|TRBJ2-7|.
TGTGCCAGCAGCTTGGGGGCAGGTACCACCTACGAGCAGTACTTC
CASSLGAGTTYEQYF
>.|TRBV5-6|TRBJ1-1|.
TGTGCCAGCACCCCGGGACCGATGAACACTGAAGCTTTCTTT
CASTPGPMNTEAFF
>.|TRBV9|TRBJ1-4|.
TGTGCCAGCAGCCGGGTAGGGGAAAAACTGTTTTTT
CASSRVGEKLFF
>.|TRBV11-1|TRBJ2-1|once
TGTGCCAGCAGCTTAGCCAGGTTTACTACCTCCTACAATGAGCAGTTCTTC
CASSLARFTTSYNEQFF
>.|TRBV28|TRBJ1-1|.
TGTGCCAGCAGTTTGCCCGGGGGGAGTAACACTGAAGCTTTCTTT
CASSLPGGSNTEAFF
>.|TRBV6-6|TRBJ1-2|.
TGTGCCAGCAGTTACTTAGAAGGGGCCAATGGCTACACCTTC
CASSYLEGANGYTF
>TRBD2|TRBV7-8|TRBJ2-7|.
TGTGCCAGCAGCTTAGTCGGTCTAGCGGGAGGAAGGTGGTCTAGCGAGCAGTACTTC
CASSLVGLAGGRWSSEQYF
>.|TRBV19|TRBJ1-5|once
TGTGCCAGTTGTGTATTAGGGCTGGACAATCAGCCCCAGCATTTT
CASCVLGLDNQPQHF
>TRBD2|TRBV6-5|TRBJ2-2|.
TGTGCCAGCAGTTACTCACTAGCGGGAGCCGGGGAGCTGTTTTTT
CASSYSLAGAGELFF
>.|TRBV7-6|TRBJ2-5|.
TGTGCCAGCAGCCACGGGGAAGAAGCTAAACACCGTACCCCGCAAGAGACCCAGTACTTC
CASSHGEEAKHRTPQETQYF
>.|TRBV9|TRBJ1-6|.
TGTGCCAGCAGCGTAGCGGATGGCCTGAATTCACCCCTCCACTTT
CASSVADGLNSPLHF
>.|TRBV27|TRBJ1-6|.
TGTGCCAGCAGTTTCGGCTATCCAGGGGATTCACCCCTCCACTTT
CASSFGYPGDSPLHF
>.|TRBV20-1|TRBJ2-1|.
TGCAGTGCTAGAATGGGTTTACGGCAGTTCTTC
CSARMGLRQFF
>.|TRBV15|TRBJ1-4|few
TGTGCCACCAGCATCCTGCCCCCGCGGACTAATGAAAAACTGTTTTTT
CATSILPPRTNEKLFF
>.|TRBV5-4|TRBJ1-2|.
TGTGCCAGCAGCTTTAGCAGGGGCTATGGCTACACCTTC
CASSFSRGYGYTF
>.|TRBV7-2|TRBJ2-4|.
TGTGCCAGCAGCTTAGATAGGGATTATCTGTACTTC
CASSLDRDYLYF
>.|TRBV18|TRBJ1-1|.
TGTGCCAGCTCACCTAGAACAGGGAACACTGAAGCTTTCTTT
CASSPRTGNTEAFF
>TRBD1|TRBV19|TRBJ1-4|.
TGTGCCAGTAGTATCGCTGCCCGACAGGGTGAAAAACTGTTTTTT
CASSIAARQGEKLFF
>.|TRBV19|TRBJ1-2|few
TGTGCCAGTTCCGCTAACTATGGCTACACCTTC
CASSANYGYTF
>.|TRBV5-4|TRBJ2-2|.
TGTGCCAGCAGACCCGACAGCACCGGGGAGCTGTTTTTT
CASRPDSTGELFF
>.|TRBV28|TRBJ1-2|once
TGTGCCATCGGGACTCCAATAAAATATGGCTACACCTTC
CAIGTPIKYGYTF
>.|TRBV7-2|TRBJ2-7|.
TGTGCCAGCAGCTTAGAAGAGGGGAGCTCCTACGAGCAGTACTTC
CASSLEEGSSYEQYF
>.|TRBV18|TRBJ1-1|.
TGTGCCAGCTCACCACAGGGCTGGTCTGAAGCTTTCTTT
CASSPQGWSEAFF
>TRBD1|TRBV18|TRBJ2-7|.
TGTGCCAGCTCACCCCCGACAGGGAGCTACGAGCAGTACTTC
CASSPPTGSYEQYF
>.|TRBV9|TRBJ1-1|.
TGTGCCAGCAGCCTCGCGATGAGGACTGAAGCTTTCTTT
CASSLAMRTEAFF